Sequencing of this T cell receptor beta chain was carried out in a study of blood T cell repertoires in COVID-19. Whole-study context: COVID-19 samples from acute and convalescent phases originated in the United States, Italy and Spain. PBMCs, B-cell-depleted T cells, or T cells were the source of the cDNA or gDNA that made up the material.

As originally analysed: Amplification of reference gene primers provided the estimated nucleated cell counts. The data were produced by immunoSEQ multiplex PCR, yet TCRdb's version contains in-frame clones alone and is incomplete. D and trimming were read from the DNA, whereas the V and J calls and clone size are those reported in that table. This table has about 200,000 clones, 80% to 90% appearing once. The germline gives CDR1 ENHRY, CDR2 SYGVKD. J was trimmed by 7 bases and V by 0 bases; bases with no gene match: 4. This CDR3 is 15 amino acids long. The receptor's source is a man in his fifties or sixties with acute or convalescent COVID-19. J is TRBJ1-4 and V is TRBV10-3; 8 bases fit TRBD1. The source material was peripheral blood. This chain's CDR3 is CAISESDREAEKLFF. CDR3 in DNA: TGTGCCATCAGTGAGTCGGACAGGGAGGCTGAAAAACTGTTTTTT.